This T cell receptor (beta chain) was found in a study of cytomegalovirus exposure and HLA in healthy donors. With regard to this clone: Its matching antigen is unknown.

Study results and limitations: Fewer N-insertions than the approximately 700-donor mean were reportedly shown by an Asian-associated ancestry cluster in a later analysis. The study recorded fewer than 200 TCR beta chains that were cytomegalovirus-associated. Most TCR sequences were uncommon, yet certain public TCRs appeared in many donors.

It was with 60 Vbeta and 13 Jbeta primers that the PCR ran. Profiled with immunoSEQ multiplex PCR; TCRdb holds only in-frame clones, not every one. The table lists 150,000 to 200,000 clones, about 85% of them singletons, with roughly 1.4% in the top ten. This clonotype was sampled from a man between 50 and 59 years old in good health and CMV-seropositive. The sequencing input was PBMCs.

DNA for the CDR3: TGCGCCAGCAGCCGCCTAGTGCGAGAGACCCAGTACTTC. Amino acids: CASSRLVRETQYF. The genes are TRBV4-1 and TRBJ2-5; D uncertain. Trimming cost V 4 bases and J 4 bases, with 10 bases left between them. Looked up from germline, CDR1 is MGHRA and CDR2 is YSYEKL. The CDR3 covers 13 residues.